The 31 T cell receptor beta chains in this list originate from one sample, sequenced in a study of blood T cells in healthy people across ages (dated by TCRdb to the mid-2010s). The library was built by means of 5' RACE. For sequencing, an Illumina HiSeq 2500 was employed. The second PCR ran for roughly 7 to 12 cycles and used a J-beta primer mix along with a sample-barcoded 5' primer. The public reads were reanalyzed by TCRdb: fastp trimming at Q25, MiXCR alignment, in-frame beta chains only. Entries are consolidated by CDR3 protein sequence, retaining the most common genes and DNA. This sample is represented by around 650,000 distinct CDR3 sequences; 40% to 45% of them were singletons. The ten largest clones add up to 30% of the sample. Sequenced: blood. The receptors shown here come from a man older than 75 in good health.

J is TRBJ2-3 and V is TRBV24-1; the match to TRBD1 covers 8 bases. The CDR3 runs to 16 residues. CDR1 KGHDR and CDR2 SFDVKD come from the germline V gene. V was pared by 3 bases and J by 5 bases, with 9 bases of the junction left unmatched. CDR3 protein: CATSDQGATEKDTQYF. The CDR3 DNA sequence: TGTGCCACCAGTGATCAGGGGGCGACCGAGAAAGATACGCAGTATTTT.

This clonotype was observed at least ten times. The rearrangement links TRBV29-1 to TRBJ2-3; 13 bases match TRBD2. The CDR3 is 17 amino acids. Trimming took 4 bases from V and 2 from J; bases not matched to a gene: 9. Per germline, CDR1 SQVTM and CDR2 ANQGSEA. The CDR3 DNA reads TGCAGCGTTGGATCCCTACTAGCGGGAGGGATCACAGATACGCAGTATTTT. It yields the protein CSVGSLLAGGITDTQYF.

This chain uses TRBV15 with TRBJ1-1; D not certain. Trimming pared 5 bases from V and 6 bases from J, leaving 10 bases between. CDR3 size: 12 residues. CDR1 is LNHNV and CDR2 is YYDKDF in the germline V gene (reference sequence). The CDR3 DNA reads TGTGCCACCAGCGTCCTAATCCCTGAAGCTTTCTTT. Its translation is CATSVLIPEAFF.

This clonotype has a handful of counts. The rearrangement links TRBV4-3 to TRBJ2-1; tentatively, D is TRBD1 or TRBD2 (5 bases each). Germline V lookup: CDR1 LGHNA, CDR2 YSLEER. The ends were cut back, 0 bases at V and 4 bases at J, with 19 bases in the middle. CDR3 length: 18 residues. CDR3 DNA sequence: TGCGCCAGCAGCCAAGATTCGGTAGCCGGGACGGTGTACAATGAGCAGTTCTTC. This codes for CASSQDSVAGTVYNEQFF.

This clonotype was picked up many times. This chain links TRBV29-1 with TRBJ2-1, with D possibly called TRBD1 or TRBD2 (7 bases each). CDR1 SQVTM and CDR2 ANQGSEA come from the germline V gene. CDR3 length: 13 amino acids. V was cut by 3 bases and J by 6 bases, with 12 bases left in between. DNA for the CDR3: TGCAGCGTTGATAGCAGGGGGGGCAATGAGCAGTTCTTC. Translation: CSVDSRGGNEQFF.

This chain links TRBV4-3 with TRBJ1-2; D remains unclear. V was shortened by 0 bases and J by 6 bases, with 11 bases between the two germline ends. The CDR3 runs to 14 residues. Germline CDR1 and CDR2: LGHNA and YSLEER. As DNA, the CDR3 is TGCGCCAGCAGCCAAGACGTGGGAACGGATGGCTACACCTTC. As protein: CASSQDVGTDGYTF.

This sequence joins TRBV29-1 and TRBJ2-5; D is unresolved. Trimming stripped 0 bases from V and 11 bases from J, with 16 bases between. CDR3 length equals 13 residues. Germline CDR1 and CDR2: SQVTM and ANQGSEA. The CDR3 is CSVEEGGVAEQYF. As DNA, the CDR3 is TGCAGCGTTGAAGAGGGTGGGGTGGCTGAGCAGTACTTC.

The CDR3: CSAREASGSKYNEQFF. The CDR3 DNA reads as TGCAGTGCTAGAGAGGCTAGCGGGAGTAAGTACAATGAGCAGTTCTTC. This chain connects TRBV20-1 to TRBJ2-1, with 10 nucleotides matching TRBD2. CDR1 and CDR2 (germline): DFQATT, SNEGSKA (reference sequence). J was trimmed by 4 bases and V by 0 bases; bases with no gene match: 6. This CDR3 contains 16 residues.

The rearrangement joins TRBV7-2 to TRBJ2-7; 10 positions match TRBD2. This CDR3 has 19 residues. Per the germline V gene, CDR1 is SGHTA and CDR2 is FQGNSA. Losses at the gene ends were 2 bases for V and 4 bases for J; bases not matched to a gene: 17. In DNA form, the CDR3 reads TGTGCCAGCAGCTTACGGCGTGATCGTGAGCGGGGGGGCGGGTACGAGCAGTACTTC. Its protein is CASSLRRDRERGGGYEQYF.

The CDR3, as DNA: TGCAGTGCTTCGCGGGACAGAGCCTACGAGCAGTACTTC. It codes for CSASRDRAYEQYF. The chain employs TRBV20-1 and TRBJ2-7; weak D call: TRBD1 (7 bases). Germline loops: CDR1 DFQATT, CDR2 SNEGSKA (reference sequence). The CDR3 spans 13 residues. Trimming cost V 5 bases and J 2 bases, with 13 bases left between them.

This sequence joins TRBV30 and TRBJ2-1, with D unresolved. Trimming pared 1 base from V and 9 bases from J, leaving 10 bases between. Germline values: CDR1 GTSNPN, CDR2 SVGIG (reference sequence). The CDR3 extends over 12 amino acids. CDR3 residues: CAWSDDKREQFF. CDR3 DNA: TGTGCCTGGAGTGATGACAAGCGTGAGCAGTTCTTC.

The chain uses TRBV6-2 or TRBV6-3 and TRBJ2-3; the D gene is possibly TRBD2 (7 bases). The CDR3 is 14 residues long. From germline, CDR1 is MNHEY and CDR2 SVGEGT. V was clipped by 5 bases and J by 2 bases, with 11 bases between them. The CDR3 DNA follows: TGTGCCAGCAGTCAGGGGACTATCACAGATACGCAGTATTTT. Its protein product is CASSQGTITDTQYF.

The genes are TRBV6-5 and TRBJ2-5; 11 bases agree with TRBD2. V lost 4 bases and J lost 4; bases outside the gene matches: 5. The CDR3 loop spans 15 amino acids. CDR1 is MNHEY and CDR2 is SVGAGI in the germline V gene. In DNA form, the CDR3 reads TGTGCCAGCAGTTCCTCTAGCGGGGGGCTAGAGACCCAGTACTTC. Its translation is CASSSSSGGLETQYF.

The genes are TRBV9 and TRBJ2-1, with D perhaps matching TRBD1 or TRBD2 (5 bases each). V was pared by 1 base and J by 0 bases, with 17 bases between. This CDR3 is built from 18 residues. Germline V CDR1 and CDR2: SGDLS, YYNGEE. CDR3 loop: CASSVMPGDLSSYNEQFF. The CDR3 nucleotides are TGTGCCAGCAGCGTAATGCCCGGGGACCTGAGCTCCTACAATGAGCAGTTCTTC.

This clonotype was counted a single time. The CDR3 DNA reads as TGTGCCAGCAGTGAGATGGGACAGCAGAACACTGAAGCTTTCTTT. The encoded protein is CASSEMGQQNTEAFF. The chain is built from TRBV2 and TRBJ1-1; 7 bases align to TRBD1. Germline CDR1 and CDR2: SNHLY and FYNNEI. J was trimmed by 1 base and V by 3 bases; bases with no gene match: 5. This CDR3 has 15 amino acids.

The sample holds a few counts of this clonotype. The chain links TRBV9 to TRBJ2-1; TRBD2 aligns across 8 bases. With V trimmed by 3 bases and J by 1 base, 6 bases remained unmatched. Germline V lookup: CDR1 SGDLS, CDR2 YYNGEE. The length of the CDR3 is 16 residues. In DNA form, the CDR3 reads TGTGCCAGCAGCGGGGCAACTAGCGGTTCCTACAATGAGCAGTTCTTC. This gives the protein CASSGATSGSYNEQFF.

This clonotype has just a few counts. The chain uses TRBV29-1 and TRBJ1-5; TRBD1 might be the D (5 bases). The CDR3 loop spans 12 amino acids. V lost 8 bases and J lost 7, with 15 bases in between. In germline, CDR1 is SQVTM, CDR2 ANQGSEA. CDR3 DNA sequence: TGCAGCCCCGCCGTGGGGGTCCAGCCCCAGCATTTT. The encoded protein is CSPAVGVQPQHF.

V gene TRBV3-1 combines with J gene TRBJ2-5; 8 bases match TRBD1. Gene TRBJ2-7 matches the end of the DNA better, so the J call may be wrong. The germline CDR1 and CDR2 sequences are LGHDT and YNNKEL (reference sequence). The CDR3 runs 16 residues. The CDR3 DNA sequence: TGTGCCAGCAGCCAGTACCCACAGGGGGAAGAAAACGAGCAGTACTTC. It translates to CASSQYPQGEENEQYF.

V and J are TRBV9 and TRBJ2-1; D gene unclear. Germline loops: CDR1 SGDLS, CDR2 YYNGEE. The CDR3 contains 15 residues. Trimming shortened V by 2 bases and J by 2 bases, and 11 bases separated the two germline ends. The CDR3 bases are TGTGCCAGCAGCGTTCGCGACACCGCCTACAATGAGCAGTTCTTC. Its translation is CASSVRDTAYNEQFF.

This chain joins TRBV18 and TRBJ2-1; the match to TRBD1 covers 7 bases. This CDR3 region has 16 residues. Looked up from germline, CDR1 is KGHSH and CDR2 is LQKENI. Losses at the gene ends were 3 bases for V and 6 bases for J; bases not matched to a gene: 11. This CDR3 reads CASSPTGTAYSNEQFF. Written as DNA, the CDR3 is TGTGCCAGCTCACCGACCGGGACAGCGTACTCCAATGAGCAGTTCTTC. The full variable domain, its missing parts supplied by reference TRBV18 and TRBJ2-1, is NAGVMQNPRHLVRRRGQEARLRCSPMKGHSHVYWYRQLPEEGLKFMVYLQKENIIDESGMPKERFSAEFPKEGPSILRIQQVVRGDSAAYFCASSPTGTAYSNEQFFGPGTRLTVL.

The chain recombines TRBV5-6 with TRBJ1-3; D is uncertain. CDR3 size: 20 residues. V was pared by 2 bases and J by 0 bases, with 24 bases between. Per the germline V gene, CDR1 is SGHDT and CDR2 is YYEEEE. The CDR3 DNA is TGTGCCAGCAGCTTATCCCGTGTGACGAGGCAACGGTCCTCTGGAAACACCATATATTTT. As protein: CASSLSRVTRQRSSGNTIYF.

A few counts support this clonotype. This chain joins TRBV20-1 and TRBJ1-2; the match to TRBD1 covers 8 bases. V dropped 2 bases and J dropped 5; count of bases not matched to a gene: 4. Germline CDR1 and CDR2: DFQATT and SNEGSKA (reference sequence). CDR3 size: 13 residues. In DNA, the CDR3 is TGCAGTGCTAGAACGGACAGGGCATATGGCTACACCTTC. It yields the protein CSARTDRAYGYTF.

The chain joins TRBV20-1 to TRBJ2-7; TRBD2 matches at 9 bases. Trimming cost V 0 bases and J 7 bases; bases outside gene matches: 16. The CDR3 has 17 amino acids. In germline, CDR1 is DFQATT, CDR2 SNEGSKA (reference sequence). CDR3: CSARDRSASGTYNEQYF. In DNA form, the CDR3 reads TGCAGTGCTAGAGATCGGTCGGCTAGCGGGACCTACAATGAGCAGTACTTC.

The CDR3 spells CASSSRVGFNYGYTF. The DNA of the CDR3 is TGTGCCAGCAGTTCAAGGGTGGGTTTTAACTATGGCTACACCTTC. This rearrangement joins TRBV7-2 to TRBJ1-2; D unclear. The germline V and J ends were trimmed by 6 bases and 1 base, with 15 bases remaining between them. The CDR3 has 15 amino acids. Germline CDR1 reads SGHTA; CDR2 reads FQGNSA.

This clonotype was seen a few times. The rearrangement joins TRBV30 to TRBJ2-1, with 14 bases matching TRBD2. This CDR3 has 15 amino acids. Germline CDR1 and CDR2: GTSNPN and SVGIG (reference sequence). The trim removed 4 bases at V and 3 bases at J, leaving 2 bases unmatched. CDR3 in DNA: TGTGCCTGGACGGGACTAGCGGGAGTCTACAATGAGCAGTTCTTC. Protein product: CAWTGLAGVYNEQFF.

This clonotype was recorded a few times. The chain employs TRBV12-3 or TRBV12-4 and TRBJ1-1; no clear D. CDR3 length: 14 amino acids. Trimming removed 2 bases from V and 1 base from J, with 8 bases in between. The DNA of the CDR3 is TGTGCCAGCAGTTTATTTAGGGAGAACACTGAAGCTTTCTTT. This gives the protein CASSLFRENTEAFF.

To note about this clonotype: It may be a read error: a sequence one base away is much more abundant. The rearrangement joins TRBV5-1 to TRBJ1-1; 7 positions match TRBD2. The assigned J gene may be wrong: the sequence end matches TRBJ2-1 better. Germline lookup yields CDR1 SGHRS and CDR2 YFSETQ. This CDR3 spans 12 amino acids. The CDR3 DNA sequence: TGCGCCAGCAGACTAGCGCAAGAGACCCAGTTCTTC. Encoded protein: CASRLAQETQFF.

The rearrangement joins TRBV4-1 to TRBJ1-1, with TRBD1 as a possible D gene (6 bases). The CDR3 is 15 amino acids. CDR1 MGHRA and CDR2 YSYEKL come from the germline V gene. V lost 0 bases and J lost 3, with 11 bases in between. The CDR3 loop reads CASSQDVGAYTEAFF. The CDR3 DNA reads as TGCGCCAGCAGCCAAGATGTGGGGGCGTACACTGAAGCTTTCTTT.

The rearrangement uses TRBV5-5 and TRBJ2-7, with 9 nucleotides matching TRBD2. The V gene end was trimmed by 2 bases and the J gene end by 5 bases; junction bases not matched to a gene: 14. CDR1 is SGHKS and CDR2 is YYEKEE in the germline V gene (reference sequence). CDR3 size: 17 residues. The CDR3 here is CASSFYLAGTKTDEQYF. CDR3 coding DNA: TGTGCCAGCAGCTTTTATCTAGCGGGAACCAAAACCGACGAGCAGTACTTC.

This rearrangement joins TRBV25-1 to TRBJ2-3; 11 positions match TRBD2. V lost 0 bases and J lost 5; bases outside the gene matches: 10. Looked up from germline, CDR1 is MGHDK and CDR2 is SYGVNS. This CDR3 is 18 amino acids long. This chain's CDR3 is CASSEYGASGRTKDTQYF. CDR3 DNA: TGTGCCAGCAGTGAATACGGTGCTAGCGGGAGGACCAAAGATACGCAGTATTTT.

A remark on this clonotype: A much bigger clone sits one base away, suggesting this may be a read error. CDR3 nucleotide sequence: TGTGCCAGCAGCGTAGATCTGGGAGGGTATGGCTACACCTTC. This sequence encodes CASSVDLGGYGYTF. V usage is TRBV11-2 and J usage is TRBJ1-2, with unresolved D. Germline V gene data show CDR1 as SGHAT and CDR2 as FQNNGV. This CDR3 is 14 amino acids long.